Listed here is a single T cell receptor (beta chain). Its specificity is unknown. The source of the sample is a study of post-analysis software for immune sequencing data. Study-wide points: Significantly lower normalized Chao1 diversity was seen in multiple sclerosis patients than in controls. Elevated frequency relative to controls characterized four or five TRBV segments in patients, TRBV5-6, TRBV5-1 and TRBV20-1 among them.

This CDR3 comprises 12 residues. The germline V and J ends were trimmed by 11 bases and 9 bases, with 17 bases remaining between them. The TCR beta cDNA libraries contained unique molecular identifiers. A population of roughly 1 to 11 million T cells gave rise to 450,000 to 500,000 cDNA molecules. One entry per CDR3 protein, called by TCRdb with MiXCR from the PCR reads. Among about 770,000 distinct CDR3 sequences listed, 46% were seen once. Sequences were obtained from blood. This TCR was recovered from a girl aged 5 to 17 with multiple sclerosis. The genes are TRBV12-3 or TRBV12-4 and TRBJ1-5; TRBD1 might be the D (5 bases). The CDR3 DNA reads as TGTGCCTCAGGTACAGGTGCTCGGCCCCAGCATTTT. Its protein is CASGTGARPQHF.